These T cell receptor beta chains were read from a single sample in a study of T-cell reconstitution after alpha-beta-depleted transplantation in children. A single record per CDR3 protein comes from TCRdb applying MiXCR to the PCR reads. Of about 610,000 distinct CDR3 sequences in the sample, 27% were seen once. The source material was PBMCs, sampled before TCRalphabeta/CD19-depleted stem cell transplant. The receptors derive from a boy younger than two with Wiskott-Aldrich syndrome, due to receive a stem cell transplant. Each CDR3 is given with its conserved first and last residue. The order of the fields is V gene, clone size, J gene, D gene, CDR3 DNA, CDR3 protein. The D gene is left open where the match is weak. Rows may omit the clone size; those that give it use once, few, many or a size class.

TRBV7-2	few	TRBJ2-1	TRBD2	TGTGCCGGAGCGAGGGGGGCGGGAGGGGGCTATGAGCAGTTCTTC	CAGARGAGGGYEQFF
TRBV9	few	TRBJ1-6	.	TGTGCCAGCAGCGTCGACTCCTATAATTCACCCCTCCACTTT	CASSVDSYNSPLHF
TRBV5-1	few	TRBJ2-3	.	TGCGCCAGCAGATTTGCAGATACGCAGTATTTT	CASRFADTQYF
TRBV7-2	.	TRBJ2-3	.	TGTGCCAGCAGCTTATACAGGGCGATCACAGATACGCAGTATTTT	CASSLYRAITDTQYF
TRBV6-1	.	TRBJ1-1	.	TGTGCCAGCAGCAAAGGACCTGGCACTGAAGCTTTCTTT	CASSKGPGTEAFF
TRBV10-3	few	TRBJ2-5	TRBD2	TGTGCCATCAGTCCCAGGACTAGCGGGGAGACCCAGTACTTC	CAISPRTSGETQYF
TRBV2	.	TRBJ1-4	TRBD1	TGTGCCAGCAGTGCTGGGACAGGGGATGAAAAACTGTTTTTT	CASSAGTGDEKLFF
TRBV9	.	TRBJ1-1	.	TGTGCCAGCAGCGTACTGGGGACCACTGAAGCTTTCTTT	CASSVLGTTEAFF
TRBV5-1	few	TRBJ2-1	.	TGCGCCAGCCAATGGGGTAATGAGCAGTTCTTC	CASQWGNEQFF
TRBV10-3	.	TRBJ2-1	TRBD2	TGTGCCATCAGTGTTTCCCGGGAGGACGGTGAGCAGTTCTTC	CAISVSREDGEQFF
TRBV27	few	TRBJ2-5	.	TGTGCCAGCAGAACGAGCAACAGGGTATGGGAGACCCAGTACTTC	CASRTSNRVWETQYF
TRBV6-5	.	TRBJ2-7	.	TGTGCCAGCAGTTCGCCCGGGCCCATCTCCGAGCAGTACTTC	CASSSPGPISEQYF
TRBV25-1	.	TRBJ2-7	.	TGTGCCAGCTTAGACCGCTACGAGCAGTACTTC	CASLDRYEQYF
TRBV20-1	.	TRBJ2-3	.	TGCAGTGCGGGACTCCCGTGGTTAGATACGCAGTATTTT	CSAGLPWLDTQYF
TRBV7-9	.	TRBJ2-5	.	TGTGCCAGCAACAGACAGTCATTCCAAGAGACCCAGTACTTC	CASNRQSFQETQYF
TRBV5-5	.	TRBJ1-1	.	TGTGCCAGCAGCTTACCATTGGGACCTAAGGACACTGAAGCTTTCTTT	CASSLPLGPKDTEAFF
TRBV10-3	few	TRBJ2-1	TRBD2	TGTGCCATCAGCCTAACTAGCGGGACGTACAATGAGCAGTTCTTC	CAISLTSGTYNEQFF
TRBV5-5	.	TRBJ2-7	TRBD1	TGTGCCAGCAGCGCCTGGGACAGCTCCTACGAGCAGTACTTC	CASSAWDSSYEQYF
TRBV27	few	TRBJ2-1	.	TGTGCCAGCAGTTTATTAGGCCTAGCGACAAATGAGCAGTTCTTC	CASSLLGLATNEQFF
TRBV7-3	.	TRBJ2-1	.	TGTGCCAGCAGCTTTAGCACGGGTGAGCAGTTCTTC	CASSFSTGEQFF
TRBV5-1	.	TRBJ2-7	.	TGCGCCAGCAGCTCACGACCCGGCGGCTACGAGCAGTACTTC	CASSSRPGGYEQYF
TRBV7-6	.	TRBJ2-1	TRBD2	TGTGCCAGCAGCCCAATCGTTCTAGCGGGAGGATACAATGAGCAGTTCTTC	CASSPIVLAGGYNEQFF
TRBV5-1	.	TRBJ2-2	.	TGCGCCAGCAGCCCAGGGTTGTGGACCGGGGAGCTGTTTTTT	CASSPGLWTGELFF
TRBV12-3/TRBV12-4	.	TRBJ2-6	.	TGTGCCAGCAGCTCACTCCTCTCTGGGGCCAACGTCCTGACTTTC	CASSSLLSGANVLTF
TRBV24-1	.	TRBJ1-2	.	TGTGCCACCAGTGATTTAACCAGGGATGGCTACACCTTC	CATSDLTRDGYTF
TRBV2	.	TRBJ2-5	TRBD2	TGTGCCAGCAGTGAGCCTAGCGGGGCAATAGGAGAGACCCAGTACTTC	CASSEPSGAIGETQYF
TRBV2	.	TRBJ2-4	.	TGTGCCAGCAGGGGGGACTGGACTGCACAGTACTTC	CASRGDWTAQYF
TRBV5-1	few	TRBJ2-7	.	TGCGCCAGCAGCTTGGATGGTGGGAGAAGGGACGAGCAGTACTTC	CASSLDGGRRDEQYF
TRBV27	once	TRBJ2-5	TRBD2	TGTGCCAGCAGTTCCCCGGGACTAGCGGGTGCAGAGACCCAGTACTTC	CASSSPGLAGAETQYF
TRBV30	.	TRBJ2-1	TRBD2	TGTGCCTGGACCGGGACTAGCGGGAGGGCGCATGAGCAGTTCTTC	CAWTGTSGRAHEQFF
TRBV6-2/TRBV6-3	.	TRBJ2-1	TRBD2	TGTGCCAGCAGTGGGACTAGCGGGGTGAGTGAGCAGTTCTTC	CASSGTSGVSEQFF
TRBV7-9	.	TRBJ1-2	.	TGTGCCAGCAGCCCCAGACAATACTATGGCTACACCTTC	CASSPRQYYGYTF
TRBV5-6	many	TRBJ2-2	.	TGTGCCAGCAGCTTGTTCACAGGGCGAGCCACCGGGGAGCTGTTTTTT	CASSLFTGRATGELFF
TRBV27	few	TRBJ2-1	TRBD2	TGTGCCAGCAGTCTCAGACTAGCGTACAATGAGCAGTTCTTC	CASSLRLAYNEQFF
TRBV12-3/TRBV12-4	few	TRBJ2-7	TRBD1	TGTGCCAGCAGTTTGGCCGGGACAGGCGCCGGGAGAACGTACTTC	CASSLAGTGAGRTYF
TRBV7-9	.	TRBJ2-1	.	TGTGCCAGCAGCCACAAGATGAGCAGGGAAGAGTACAATGAGCAGTTCTTC	CASSHKMSREEYNEQFF
TRBV20-1	.	TRBJ2-7	TRBD2	TGCAGTGCTAGCGGGAGGGACGAGCAGTACTTC	CSASGRDEQYF
TRBV19	.	TRBJ2-1	.	TGTGCCAGGCAGCGAACTAACCCTCGGGAGCAGTTCTTC	CARQRTNPREQFF
TRBV5-1	few	TRBJ2-3	.	TGCGCCAGCAGCTTCGGCCACAGTGGAGATACGCAGTATTTT	CASSFGHSGDTQYF
TRBV29-1	.	TRBJ2-1	TRBD2	TGCAGCGTTGGCCGACTAGCGGGAACGGGGTACAATGAGCAGTTCTTC	CSVGRLAGTGYNEQFF
TRBV5-1	few	TRBJ2-7	TRBD1	TGCGCCAGCAGCTCAAAGGACAGGCTCGAGCAGTACTTC	CASSSKDRLEQYF
TRBV10-3	.	TRBJ2-1	TRBD2	TGTGCCATCAGTGAGGGATTCGGCGGGAGGCAGTTCTTC	CAISEGFGGRQFF
TRBV6-5	few	TRBJ2-3	.	TGTGCCAGCAGTTACGAGTTGGGGGCGGGAGTCACAGATACGCAGTATTTT	CASSYELGAGVTDTQYF
TRBV6-6	few	TRBJ1-1	.	TGTGCCAGCACCTTGCAGGGTGCTGAAGCTTTCTTT	CASTLQGAEAFF
TRBV4-1	.	TRBJ2-7	TRBD1	TGCGCCAGCAGCTACGGGACAGGGGGCATCTACGAGCAGTACTTC	CASSYGTGGIYEQYF
TRBV5-1	few	TRBJ2-3	.	TGCGCCAGCATCGGGTCCGATACGCAGTATTTT	CASIGSDTQYF
TRBV5-1	few	TRBJ2-5	TRBD1	TGCGCCAGCAGCTTGGTGGACAGGGGGCGGGAGACCCAGTACTTC	CASSLVDRGRETQYF
TRBV5-1	.	TRBJ2-7	TRBD1	TGCGCCAGCAGCTCTGGACAGGGTTCCTACGAGCAGTACTTC	CASSSGQGSYEQYF
TRBV20-1	.	TRBJ2-1	TRBD2	TGCAGTGCTAGTAGCGGGAGAAACAATGAGCAGTTCTTC	CSASSGRNNEQFF
TRBV24-1	.	TRBJ2-1	TRBD2	TGTGCCACTGCGACTAGCGGGAGTGTTAATGAGCAGTTCTTC	CATATSGSVNEQFF
TRBV30	few	TRBJ1-1	TRBD1	TGTGCCTGGTCAATAGGACAGGTGAACACTGAAGCTTTCTTT	CAWSIGQVNTEAFF
TRBV7-8	.	TRBJ1-5	.	TGTGCCAGCAGCTTAGTCTGGGGGTTCAATCAGCCCCAGCATTTT	CASSLVWGFNQPQHF
TRBV29-1	few	TRBJ2-3	TRBD2	TGCAGCGTTGTTCTAGCGGGAGTGCAAGATACGCAGTATTTT	CSVVLAGVQDTQYF
TRBV27	.	TRBJ1-2	.	TGTGCCAGCAGTTCGGGTGGCTACACCTTC	CASSSGGYTF
TRBV7-2	few	TRBJ1-2	.	TGTGCCAGCAGCCCGGACAGTACCTACACCTTC	CASSPDSTYTF
TRBV24-1	.	TRBJ2-1	TRBD2	TGTGCCACCAGTGATGTAGGAGGACTAGCGGGAAACTACAATGAGCAGTTCTTC	CATSDVGGLAGNYNEQFF
TRBV4-1	.	TRBJ1-3	.	TGCGCCAGCAGCCTGATTGGAAACACCATATATTTT	CASSLIGNTIYF
TRBV10-3	.	TRBJ1-5	TRBD1	TGTGCCACCCGACAGGGGGCAGATCAGCCCCAGCATTTT	CATRQGADQPQHF
TRBV5-1	.	TRBJ1-4	TRBD1	TGCGCCAGCAGCTTATCAGGGACAGGGGGCGTCGGTGAAAAACTGTTTTTT	CASSLSGTGGVGEKLFF